What follows is one T cell receptor (beta chain) and its context. The antigen this receptor binds is unknown. Nothing much larger sits one base from this clone, and base qualities are not available. Sample time point, as interpreted from the label and publication: blood 2 weeks post-SBRT. Sample treatment or condition, as interpreted from the label and publication: 15 Gy SBRT to primary tumor, nephrectomy 4 weeks later. Serial peripheral blood from radiation-treated patients was sampled at baseline, 2 weeks and 4 weeks after SBRT to track tumor-enriched clonotypes. Every patient had renal cell carcinoma of clear cell pathology. The QIAamp DNA Blood Mini Kit (Qiagen) was used to prepare genomic DNA for TCR sequencing. The analyses included just those samples that passed every quality control check. Its CDR3 holds 15 amino acids, cysteine through phenylalanine. Only the CDR3 DNA is retained, 45 bases long and in frame from the first base. Relative to germline, V is 2 bases shorter and J is 2 bases shorter, with 11 bases between their ends. As encoded in the germline V gene, CDR1 is MNHNS while CDR2 is SASEGT.

The data are from a study of radiation and T cells in renal cell carcinoma (dated by TCRdb to about 2020). About the investigation overall: The samples were obtained from a clinical trial, where primary renal cell carcinomas were treated with 15 Gy stereotactic body radiation therapy and then removed by nephrectomy 4 weeks afterward. TCR beta sequencing covered some 55 samples in total, comprising 25 or so tumors and roughly 27 peripheral blood samples. A total of 3.5 million to 4.5 million unique CDR3 nucleotide sequences, encoding 2.5 million to 3 million unique CDR3 amino acid sequences, were found across all 50 or so samples.

Study-wide findings and limitations: The single-armed trial design could not address effects of radiation dose or scheduling on the TCR repertoire. Tracking of blood repertoire dynamics stopped at approximately four weeks after treatment, with no follow-up past that point. Top tumor clonotypes rose in blood from baseline to 2 weeks post-radiation, then contracted by 4 weeks, suggesting transient expansion of tumor-resident clones. No pretreatment tumor biopsies were available, so the baseline intratumoral presence of clonotypes could not be determined.

Following the manufacturer's recommendations, the immunoSEQ kit was used to generate TCR beta libraries from genomic DNA. To prepare the libraries, a first multiplex PCR with proprietary primers was run, followed by a second PCR that added unique barcodes, and a bead cleanup was done after each round. Each sample batch included a kit-provided positive control reaction and a negative control reaction. The final libraries were assessed on an Agilent 4200 TapeStation D1000 ScreenTape, pooled by volume, and quantified by qPCR. Sequencing was performed on an Illumina NextSeq500 with a MidOutput 150-cycle cartridge, and 156 Read1 and 15 Index1 cycles were run with kit custom primers. The pooled library was loaded at around 1 pM with around 20% PhiX control spiked in. In the source study's methods: Vendor-processed data were analyzed in R, with a clonotype defined as all T cells sharing the same CDR3 nucleotide sequence. For clone abundance analyses, frequencies were normalized to the 10,000 most abundant clones in each sample. Public T cell clones, which averaged fewer than five per sample, were removed prior to analysis. An abundance difference of at least 32-fold between compartments was the criterion for calling clonotypes tumor-enriched or baseline blood-enriched. A beta-binomial differential abundance model was used to identify clonotypes that expanded or contracted between blood time points. Similarity between tumor and blood repertoires was quantified using the Baroni-Urbani and Buser coefficient, and groups were compared with two-tailed Wilcoxon tests in R. What TCRdb holds here is the immuneACCESS table cut down to in-frame rearrangements. Part of the clones is not present; checked against another copy, under half of the missing clones reflect an unresolved V gene, and the others are unexplained. From that table come the V and J calls and clone size; the DNA was used to work out D and trimming. For this sample there are 100,000 to 150,000 clones; around 82% appear just once. Clones ranked in the top ten supply 5.8% of the sample.

The receptor's source is a man aged 50-60 years with renal cell carcinoma. The V gene is TRBV6-1 and the J gene is TRBJ2-3; the D gene cannot be resolved reliably. Here the sequenced sample was blood, taken from a patient whose treatment included radiotherapy and nephrectomy. The bases are TGTGCCAGCAGTGAAAAGTCTCCCTCCACAGATACGCAGTATTTT. Its translation reads: CASSEKSPSTDTQYF.